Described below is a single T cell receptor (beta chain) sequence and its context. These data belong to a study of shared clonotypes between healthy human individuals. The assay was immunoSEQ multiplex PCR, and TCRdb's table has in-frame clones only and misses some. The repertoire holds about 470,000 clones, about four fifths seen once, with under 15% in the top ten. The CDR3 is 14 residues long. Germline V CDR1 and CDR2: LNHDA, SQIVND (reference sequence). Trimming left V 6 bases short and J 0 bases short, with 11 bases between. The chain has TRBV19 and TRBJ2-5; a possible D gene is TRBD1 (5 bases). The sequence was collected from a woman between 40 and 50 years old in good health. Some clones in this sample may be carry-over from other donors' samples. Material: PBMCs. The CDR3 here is CASRPPDNQETQYF. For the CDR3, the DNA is TGTGCCAGTAGACCCCCGGACAACCAAGAGACCCAGTACTTC.